The 10 T cell receptor beta chains listed next were all sequenced from one sample in a study of identical twins. TCRdb recomputed calls from the 5' RACE reads with MiXCR, one row per CDR3 protein. Of some 600,000 distinct CDR3 sequences listed, just over 7% are singletons. The same sample was also used in a study of yellow fever vaccine responses in identical twins.

Specimen: PBMCs. These receptor sequences come from a woman aged 18-29 years in good health.

This clonotype was detected only a few times. CDR3 region: CSARDAASRLAGNTGELFF. The CDR3 coding sequence is TGCAGTGCTAGAGATGCCGCTTCCCGGCTAGCTGGTAACACCGGGGAGCTGTTTTTT. The J gene is TRBJ2-2, the V gene TRBV20-1; D possibly corresponds to TRBD2 (5 bases). Germline V lookup: CDR1 DFQATT, CDR2 SNEGSKA (reference sequence). CDR3 size: 19 residues. Trimming shortened V by 0 bases and J by 2 bases, and 22 bases separated the two germline ends.

This clonotype was observed many times. CDR3 protein: CASSQDRFDRGNEQFF. In DNA, the CDR3 is TGTGCCAGCAGCCAAGATCGATTTGACCGGGGGAATGAGCAGTTCTTC. This rearrangement joins TRBV14 to TRBJ2-1; a possible D gene is TRBD2 (6 bases). V was clipped by 0 bases and J by 7 bases, with 16 bases between them. This CDR3 is built from 16 residues. Germline lookup yields CDR1 SGHDN and CDR2 FVKESK.

The chain combines TRBV6-6 with TRBJ1-1; D is perhaps TRBD1 (6 bases). This CDR3 is built from 12 residues. Trimming removed 10 bases from V and 9 bases from J, with 18 bases in between. CDR1 and CDR2 from the germline V gene are MNHNY and SVGAGI (reference sequence). The CDR3 spells CATQITGNKAFF. CDR3 coding DNA: TGTGCCACCCAGATTACAGGGAATAAAGCTTTCTTT.

This clonotype was seen a handful of times. The genes are TRBV7-9 and TRBJ1-4; D gene unclear. Germline CDR1 is SEHNR and CDR2 is FQNEAQ (reference sequence). The CDR3 length is 15 residues. The V gene lost 3 bases and the J gene lost 7 bases, with 15 bases spanning the gap. The CDR3 spells CASSFQERRSEKLFF. In DNA, the CDR3 is TGTGCCAGCAGCTTTCAGGAACGGAGGAGTGAAAAACTGTTTTTT.

This clonotype came up a few times. The chain links TRBV20-1 to TRBJ2-1; 11 bases line up with TRBD2. In germline, CDR1 is DFQATT, CDR2 SNEGSKA (reference sequence). After removal of 3 bases from V and 5 bases from J, the junction contained 6 bases not matched to a gene. The CDR3 consists of 15 residues. This CDR3 is CSARETSGAHNEQFF. DNA for the CDR3: TGCAGTGCTAGGGAGACTAGCGGGGCCCACAATGAGCAGTTCTTC.

This chain uses TRBV29-1 with TRBJ1-1, with no clear D. In germline, CDR1 is SQVTM, CDR2 ANQGSEA. The CDR3 contains 11 residues. The ends were cut back, 7 bases at V and 1 base at J, with 7 bases in the middle. The CDR3 reads CSAIQNTEAFF. The CDR3 region has the DNA TGCAGCGCCATCCAGAACACTGAAGCTTTCTTT.

V usage is TRBV12-3 or TRBV12-4 and J usage is TRBJ2-4; D remains ambiguous. The V end lost 5 bases, the J end lost 10 bases, and 12 bases lay between the germline ends. CDR3 length: 12 amino acids. CDR3 in amino acids: CASSPTWGIQYF. In DNA, the CDR3 is TGTGCCAGCAGTCCCACCTGGGGAATTCAGTACTTC.

This clonotype showed up many times. The gene calls are TRBV11-2 and TRBJ2-1; D not resolved. The CDR3 contains 15 residues. Trimming took off 8 bases at V and 7 bases at J, with 21 bases between the two ends. The germline gives CDR1 SGHAT, CDR2 FQNNGV. CDR3 amino acids: CASGSAYSGKNEQFF. In DNA form, the CDR3 reads TGTGCCAGCGGCTCAGCTTATTCAGGAAAGAATGAGCAGTTCTTC.

There are many counts of this clonotype. The chain employs TRBV12-3 or TRBV12-4 and TRBJ2-1, with 11 positions matching TRBD2. V shed 7 bases and J 0 bases; nucleotides not matched to a gene: 2. The CDR3 has 15 residues. CDR3 protein: CASILAGGSYNEQFF. DNA of the CDR3: TGTGCCAGCATTCTAGCGGGAGGCTCCTACAATGAGCAGTTCTTC.

This clonotype was found a few times. V gene TRBV28 combines with J gene TRBJ1-1; tentative D call: TRBD1 (5 bases). The germline V gene encodes CDR1 MDHEN and CDR2 SYDVKM. This CDR3 is 15 amino acids long. The V gene lost 2 bases and the J gene lost 3 bases, with 13 bases spanning the gap. CDR3 protein: CASSLRLQGDTEAFF. DNA of the CDR3: TGTGCCAGCAGTTTAAGGCTCCAAGGGGACACTGAAGCTTTCTTT.